The 27 T cell receptor beta chains listed next were all sequenced from one sample in a study of CXCR3-negative and CXCR3-positive naive CD8 T cells. Notes on the study in general: Higher TRB CDR3 hydrophobicity marked CXCR3-positive naive cells relative to CXCR3-negative naive cells.

UMI-labeled 5' RACE TRB cDNA libraries were prepared from the cells. TCRdb re-analyzed the 5' RACE reads; it lists each CDR3 protein once, without DNA. This sample contains about 98,000 distinct CDR3 sequences. What these receptors recognize is not known. The specimen was naive CXCR3+ CD8+ T cells from blood. Indicated subset: CD45RO-CCR7+CD27+CD95- naive CD8+ T cells expressing CXCR3 (TNR3+). Receptor source: a human donor in good health. Some clones in this sample may be carry-over from other donors' samples.

The rearrangement links TRBV28 to TRBJ2-7; as DNA is missing, the TRBD1 call by TCRdb cannot be tested. There are 13 residues in the CDR3. Looked up from germline, CDR1 is MDHEN and CDR2 is SYDVKM. The CDR3: CASSLGQDYEQYF.

The chain carries TRBV14 and TRBJ2-1; TCRdb returns TRBD2, unconfirmable since there is no DNA. Looked up from germline, CDR1 is SGHDN and CDR2 is FVKESK. This CDR3 region has 17 residues. The CDR3 loop reads CASSPSKRGGVHNEQFF.

The V gene is TRBV19, the J gene TRBJ2-1; checking the TCRdb D call of TRBD1 is not possible without DNA. CDR1 LNHDA and CDR2 SQIVND come from the germline V gene (reference sequence). The CDR3 runs to 15 residues. CDR3 region: CASSARDSSYNEQFF. Full variable domain (outside the CDR3, taken from reference TRBV19 and TRBJ2-1): DGGITQSPKYLFRKEGQNVTLSCEQNLNHDAMYWYRQDPGQGLRLIYYSQIVNDFQKGDIAEGYSVSREKKESFPLTVTSAQKNPTAFYLCASSARDSSYNEQFFGPGTRLTVL.

The genes are TRBV18 and TRBJ2-1; TCRdb's D gene call, TRBD1, goes unchecked for lack of DNA. Germline assignment: CDR1 KGHSH and CDR2 LQKENI. The CDR3 sequence is 17 residues long. The CDR3 loop is CASSLGGGPDAYNEQFF.

The chain carries TRBV19 and TRBJ1-1. In germline, CDR1 is LNHDA, CDR2 SQIVND (reference sequence). CDR3 length equals 14 residues. CDR3 in amino acids: CASSGVGENTEAFF.

The CDR3 protein is CASSSDRGSYEQYF. The chain is built from TRBV4-3 and TRBJ2-7. This CDR3 has 14 residues. The germline gives CDR1 LGHNA, CDR2 YSLEER.

The V call is TRBV6-5, the J call TRBJ2-5; TCRdb reports TRBD1, a call that lacks DNA to check it against. The V gene's germline CDR1 is MNHEY and CDR2 SVGAGI. CDR3 size: 15 residues. The CDR3 spells CASTYSTRGRETQYF.

The V call is TRBV19, the J call TRBJ2-1; checking the TCRdb D call of TRBD1 is not possible without DNA. The CDR3 sequence is 15 residues long. Germline V gene data show CDR1 as LNHDA and CDR2 as SQIVND (reference sequence). This chain's CDR3 is CASSILPHSYNEQFF.

The rearrangement links TRBV29-1 to TRBJ2-2; TCRdb designates TRBD2, a call that cannot be tested without DNA. Germline CDR1 and CDR2: SQVTM and ANQGSEA. This CDR3 has 17 amino acids. The CDR3 here is CSVRQSSGGADAGELFF.

J is TRBJ1-2 and V is TRBV5-6; TCRdb gives TRBD1 as the D gene, but with no DNA this cannot be confirmed. CDR3 size: 15 residues. Germline-derived CDR1 and CDR2 are SGHDT and YYEEEE. The CDR3 spells CASSLAPRGNYGYTF. Full variable domain (rest looked up from reference TRBV5-6 and TRBJ1-2): DAGVTQSPTHLIKTRGQQVTLRCSPKSGHDTVSWYQQALGQGPQFIFQYYEEEERQRGNFPDRFSGHQFPNYSSELNVNALLLGDSALYLCASSLAPRGNYGYTFGSGTRLTVV.

The chain combines TRBV18 with TRBJ2-7. CDR3 length: 15 residues. Per the germline V gene, CDR1 is KGHSH and CDR2 is LQKENI. The CDR3 sequence: CASSPADGGPYEQYF. The full variable domain, its missing parts supplied by reference TRBV18 and TRBJ2-7, is NAGVMQNPRHLVRRRGQEARLRCSPMKGHSHVYWYRQLPEEGLKFMVYLQKENIIDESGMPKERFSAEFPKEGPSILRIQQVVRGDSAAYFCASSPADGGPYEQYFGPGTRLTVT.

This chain connects TRBV7-9 to TRBJ2-2; lacking DNA, the TRBD1 call made by TCRdb goes unchecked. The CDR3 spans 17 residues. Germline assignment: CDR1 SEHNR and CDR2 FQNEAQ (reference sequence). CDR3 sequence: CASSRVGTGRNTGELFF.

The chain links TRBV7-2 to TRBJ2-1; with no DNA, the TCRdb D assignment of TRBD1 cannot be verified. CDR1 is SGHTA and CDR2 is FQGNSA in the germline V gene. The CDR3 loop spans 15 amino acids. CDR3 residues: CASSSMAGGANEQFF.

The chain joins TRBV2 to TRBJ1-1; the D call from TCRdb, TRBD1, cannot be confirmed without DNA. The CDR3 consists of 15 residues. CDR1 SNHLY and CDR2 FYNNEI come from the germline V gene. CDR3 protein: CASTESGGRLTEAFF.

V gene TRBV7-9 combines with J gene TRBJ2-5. The CDR3 contains 12 residues. CDR1 and CDR2 from the germline V gene are SEHNR and FQNEAQ (reference sequence). The CDR3 spells CASSSVQETQYF.

The chain carries TRBV10-3 and TRBJ2-7. Germline V gene data show CDR1 as ENHRY and CDR2 as SYGVKD. There are 12 residues in the CDR3. This chain's CDR3 is CAISERDFEQYF.

The CDR3 sequence is CASSMSGGEQYF. The rearrangement joins TRBV19 to TRBJ2-7; TCRdb reports TRBD1, a call that lacks DNA to check it against. The length of the CDR3 is 12 residues. Germline CDR1 reads LNHDA; CDR2 reads SQIVND (reference sequence).

The chain couples TRBV7-2 to TRBJ2-1. This CDR3 region has 12 residues. CDR1 is SGHTA and CDR2 is FQGNSA in the germline V gene. The CDR3 is CASRTLSNEQFF.

This chain joins TRBV7-3 and TRBJ1-4; TCRdb's D call, TRBD1, is unchecked because there is no DNA. The CDR3 is made up of 15 amino acids. CDR1 and CDR2 from the germline V gene are SGHTA and FQGTGA. This chain's CDR3 is CASSLGGPGDEKLFF.

The chain couples TRBV10-3 to TRBJ2-7. Germline CDR1 reads ENHRY; CDR2 reads SYGVKD. This CDR3 contains 12 residues. CDR3 sequence: CAIGPTSYEQYF.

The J gene is TRBJ2-7, the V gene TRBV7-9; TCRdb designates TRBD1, a call that cannot be tested without DNA. The CDR3 runs 14 residues. Germline V gives CDR1 SEHNR, CDR2 FQNEAQ (reference sequence). The chain's CDR3 is CASTGQAGDGEQYF.

The chain joins TRBV15 to TRBJ2-5. The CDR3 is 14 amino acids. The germline CDR1 and CDR2 sequences are LNHNV and YYDKDF (reference sequence). The CDR3 sequence is CATSRRTVLETQYF.

This sequence joins TRBV6-2 or TRBV6-3 and TRBJ2-5; lacking DNA, the TRBD1 call made by TCRdb goes unchecked. Germline V gene data show CDR1 as MNHEY and CDR2 as SVGEGT. The CDR3 has 12 amino acids. The chain's CDR3 is CAGGGSGETQYF.

This chain uses TRBV7-9 with TRBJ2-7; TCRdb outputs TRBD1, but without DNA this stays unchecked. The CDR3 length is 15 residues. Germline V gives CDR1 SEHNR, CDR2 FQNEAQ (reference sequence). CDR3 region: CASSLVGQGRYEQYF.

The V call is TRBV2, the J call TRBJ2-2; the D gene TCRdb calls, TRBD1, cannot be checked with no DNA. The CDR3 totals 14 residues. Germline assignment: CDR1 SNHLY and CDR2 FYNNEI. This chain's CDR3 is CASDGRVKTGELFF.

This rearrangement joins TRBV29-1 to TRBJ2-2; TCRdb names TRBD1, which stays unverified in the absence of DNA. Germline V gene data show CDR1 as SQVTM and CDR2 as ANQGSEA. This CDR3 comprises 15 residues. CDR3 loop: CSVELGQANTGELFF.

J is TRBJ1-5 and V is TRBV15. From germline, CDR1 is LNHNV and CDR2 YYDKDF (reference sequence). This CDR3 region has 16 residues. CDR3 in amino acids: CATSSGGPRGNQPQHF.